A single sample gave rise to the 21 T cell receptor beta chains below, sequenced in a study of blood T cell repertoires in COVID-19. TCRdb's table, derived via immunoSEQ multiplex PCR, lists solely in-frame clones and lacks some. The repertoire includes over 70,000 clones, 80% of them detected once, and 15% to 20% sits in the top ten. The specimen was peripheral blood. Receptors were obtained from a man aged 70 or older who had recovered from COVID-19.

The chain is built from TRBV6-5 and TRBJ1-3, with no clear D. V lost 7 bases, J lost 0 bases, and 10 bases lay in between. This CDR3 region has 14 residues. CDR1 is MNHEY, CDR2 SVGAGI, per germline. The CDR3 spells CASNSRNSGNTIYF. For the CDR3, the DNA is TGTGCCAGCAATTCGCGTAACTCTGGAAACACCATATATTTT.

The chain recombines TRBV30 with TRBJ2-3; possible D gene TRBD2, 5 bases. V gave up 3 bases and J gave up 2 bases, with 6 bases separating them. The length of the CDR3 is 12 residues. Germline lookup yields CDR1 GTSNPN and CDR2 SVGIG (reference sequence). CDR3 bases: TGTGCCTGGAGCCGGGACACAGATACGCAGTATTTT. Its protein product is CAWSRDTDTQYF. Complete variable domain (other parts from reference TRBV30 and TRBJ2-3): SQTIHQWPATLVQPVGSPLSLECTVEGTSNPNLYWYRQAAGRGLQLLFYSVGIGQISSEVPQNLSASRPQDRQFILSSKKLLLSDSGFYLCAWSRDTDTQYFGPGTRLTVL.

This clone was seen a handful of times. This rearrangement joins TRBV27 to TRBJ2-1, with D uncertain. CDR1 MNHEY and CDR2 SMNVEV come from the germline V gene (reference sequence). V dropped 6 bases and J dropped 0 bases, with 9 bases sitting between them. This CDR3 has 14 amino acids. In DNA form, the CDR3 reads TGTGCCAGCAGCTTCGTTAGCTCCTACAATGAGCAGTTCTTC. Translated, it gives CASSFVSSYNEQFF.

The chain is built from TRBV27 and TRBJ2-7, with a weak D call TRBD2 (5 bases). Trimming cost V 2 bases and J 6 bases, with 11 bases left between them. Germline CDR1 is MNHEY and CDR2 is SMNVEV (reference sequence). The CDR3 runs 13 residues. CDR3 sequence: CASSLREPGEQYF. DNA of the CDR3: TGTGCCAGCAGTTTAAGGGAGCCGGGCGAGCAGTACTTC.

In nucleotides, the CDR3 is TGTGCCAGCAGCCCACCTACAGGGGGCACGGGATATGGCTACACCTTC. Translation: CASSPPTGGTGYGYTF. The gene calls are TRBV9 and TRBJ1-2, with TRBD1 matching 9 bases. Germline trimming cut 4 bases from V and 5 bases from J; bases unmatched to any gene: 12. The CDR3 runs 16 residues. CDR1 and CDR2 (germline): SGDLS, YYNGEE. Looking up the rest from reference TRBV9 and TRBJ1-2 gives the full variable domain: DSGVTQTPKHLITATGQRVTLRCSPRSGDLSVYWYQQSLDQGLQFLIQYYNGEERAKGNILERFSAQQFPDLHSELNLSSLELGDSALYFCASSPPTGGTGYGYTFGSGTRLTVV.

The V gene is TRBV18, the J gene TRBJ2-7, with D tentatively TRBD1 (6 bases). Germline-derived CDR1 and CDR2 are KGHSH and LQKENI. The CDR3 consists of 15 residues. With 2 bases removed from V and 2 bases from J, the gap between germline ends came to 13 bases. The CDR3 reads CASSPGTGQPYEQYF. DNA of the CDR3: TGTGCCAGCTCACCAGGTACGGGACAACCCTACGAGCAGTACTTC.

The CDR3 bases are TGTGCCAGCAGCGTACAAGAGCGGGAGGGGACCCAGTACTTC. Protein sequence: CASSVQEREGTQYF. The chain employs TRBV9 and TRBJ2-5; 10 nucleotides agree with TRBD2. J lost 7 bases, V lost 1 base, and 4 bases had no gene match. CDR1 and CDR2 from the germline V gene are SGDLS and YYNGEE. This CDR3 contains 14 residues.

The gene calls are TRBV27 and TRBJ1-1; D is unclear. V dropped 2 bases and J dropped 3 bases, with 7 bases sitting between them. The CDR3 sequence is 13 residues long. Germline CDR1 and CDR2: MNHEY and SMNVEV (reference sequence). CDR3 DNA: TGTGCCAGCAGTTTAAACGGAGACACTGAAGCTTTCTTT. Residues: CASSLNGDTEAFF.

The chain's CDR3 is CASSMTTSSDTQYF. The CDR3 DNA reads TGTGCCAGTAGTATGACGACTAGCTCAGATACGCAGTATTTT. The chain joins TRBV19 to TRBJ2-3; TRBD2 aligns across 7 bases. With V trimmed by 3 bases and J by 4 bases, 4 bases remained unmatched. The CDR3 totals 14 residues. Looked up from germline, CDR1 is LNHDA and CDR2 is SQIVND (reference sequence).

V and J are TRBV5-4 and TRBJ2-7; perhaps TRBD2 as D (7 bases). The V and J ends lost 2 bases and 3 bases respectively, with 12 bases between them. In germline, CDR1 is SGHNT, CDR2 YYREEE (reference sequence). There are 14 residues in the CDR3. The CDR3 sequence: CASSLGGGGYEQYF. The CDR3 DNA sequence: TGTGCCAGCAGCTTAGGAGGGGGGGGCTACGAGCAGTACTTC.

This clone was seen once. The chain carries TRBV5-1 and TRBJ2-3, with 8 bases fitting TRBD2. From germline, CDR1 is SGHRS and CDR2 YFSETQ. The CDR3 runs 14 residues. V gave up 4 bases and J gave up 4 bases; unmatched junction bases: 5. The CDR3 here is CASSETSAADTQYF. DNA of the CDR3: TGCGCCAGCAGCGAGACTAGCGCGGCAGATACGCAGTATTTT.

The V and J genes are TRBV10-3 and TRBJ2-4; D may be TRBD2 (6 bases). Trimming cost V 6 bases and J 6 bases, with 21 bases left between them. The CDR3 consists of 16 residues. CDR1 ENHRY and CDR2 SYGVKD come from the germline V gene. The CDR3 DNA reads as TGTGCCATCAGCGAAACGGACGGGGGATTGGGAAACATTCAGTACTTC. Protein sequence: CAISETDGGLGNIQYF.

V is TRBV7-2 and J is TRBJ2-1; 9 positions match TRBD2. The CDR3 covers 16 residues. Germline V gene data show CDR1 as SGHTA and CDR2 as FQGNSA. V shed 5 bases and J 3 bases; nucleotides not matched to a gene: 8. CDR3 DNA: TGTGCCAGCAGCAGATTAGCGGGGGCGGGCTACAATGAGCAGTTCTTC. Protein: CASSRLAGAGYNEQFF.

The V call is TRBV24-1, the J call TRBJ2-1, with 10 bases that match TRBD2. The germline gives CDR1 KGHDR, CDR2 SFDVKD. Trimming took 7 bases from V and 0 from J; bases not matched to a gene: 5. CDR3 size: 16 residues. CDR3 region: CATSSQRGGSYNEQFF. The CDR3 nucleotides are TGTGCCACCAGCTCACAGCGGGGGGGCTCCTACAATGAGCAGTTCTTC.

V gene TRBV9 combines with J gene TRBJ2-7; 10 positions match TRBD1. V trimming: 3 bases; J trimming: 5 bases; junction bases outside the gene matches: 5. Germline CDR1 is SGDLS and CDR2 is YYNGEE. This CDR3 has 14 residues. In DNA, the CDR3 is TGTGCCAGCAGCGCATGGGGGACAGGGGACGAGCAGTACTTC. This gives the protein CASSAWGTGDEQYF. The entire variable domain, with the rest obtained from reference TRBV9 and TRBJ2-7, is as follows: DSGVTQTPKHLITATGQRVTLRCSPRSGDLSVYWYQQSLDQGLQFLIQYYNGEERAKGNILERFSAQQFPDLHSELNLSSLELGDSALYFCASSAWGTGDEQYFGPGTRLTVT.

CDR3 protein: CASSYSGTGGNQPQHF. The DNA for the CDR3 is TGTGCCAGCAGTTACTCGGGGACAGGAGGCAATCAGCCCCAGCATTTT. V and J are TRBV6-2 or TRBV6-3 and TRBJ1-5; 8 bases fit TRBD1. The CDR3 is 16 amino acids. Germline V gene sequence: CDR1 MNHEY, CDR2 SVGEGT. The J segment lost 2 bases and the V segment lost 0 bases, leaving 3 bases of the junction unmatched.

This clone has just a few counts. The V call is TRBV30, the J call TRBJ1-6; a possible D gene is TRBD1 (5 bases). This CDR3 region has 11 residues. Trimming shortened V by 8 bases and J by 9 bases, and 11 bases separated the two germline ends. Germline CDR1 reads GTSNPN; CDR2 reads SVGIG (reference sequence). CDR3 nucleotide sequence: TGTGCCGGGGGGGTGGGTTCACCCCTCCACTTT. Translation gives CAGGVGSPLHF.

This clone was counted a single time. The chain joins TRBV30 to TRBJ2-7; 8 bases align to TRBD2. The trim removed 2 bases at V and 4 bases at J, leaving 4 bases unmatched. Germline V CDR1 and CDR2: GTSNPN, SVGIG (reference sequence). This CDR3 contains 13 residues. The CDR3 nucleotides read TGTGCCTGGAGTAGGGGACTAGAATACGAGCAGTACTTC. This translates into CAWSRGLEYEQYF.

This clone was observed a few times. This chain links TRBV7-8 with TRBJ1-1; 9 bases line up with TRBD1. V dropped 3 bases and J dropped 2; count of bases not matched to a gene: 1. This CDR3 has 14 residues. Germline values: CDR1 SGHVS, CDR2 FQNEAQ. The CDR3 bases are TGTGCCAGCAGCTTGGGACAGGGAAACACTGAAGCTTTCTTT. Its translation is CASSLGQGNTEAFF.

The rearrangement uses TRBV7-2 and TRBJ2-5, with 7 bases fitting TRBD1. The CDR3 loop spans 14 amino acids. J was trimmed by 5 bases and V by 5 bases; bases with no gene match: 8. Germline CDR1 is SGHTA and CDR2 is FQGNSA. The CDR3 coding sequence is TGTGCCAGCAGCCACCGGGACAGTTCCGAGACCCAGTACTTC. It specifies CASSHRDSSETQYF.

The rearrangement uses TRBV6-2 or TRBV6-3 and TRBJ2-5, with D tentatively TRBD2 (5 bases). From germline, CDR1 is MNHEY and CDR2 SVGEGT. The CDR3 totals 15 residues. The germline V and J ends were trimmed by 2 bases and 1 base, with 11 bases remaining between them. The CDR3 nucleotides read TGTGCCAGCAGTTACGTAGCGTTCTCCCAAGAGACCCAGTACTTC. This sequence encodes CASSYVAFSQETQYF.